One sample yielded the 30 T cell receptor beta chains listed below, sequenced in a study of blood T cell repertoires in COVID-19. Method: immunoSEQ multiplex PCR; TCRdb's copy keeps in-frame clones and lacks some. The sample includes 85,000 to 90,000 clones, approximately 79% of them seen just once. Sequencing was done on a sample of peripheral blood. The receptors stem from a man aged 70 or older with acute or convalescent COVID-19.

This chain links TRBV4-1 with TRBJ1-1, with D possibly TRBD1 on 6 matching bases. CDR3 length: 16 amino acids. Germline lookup yields CDR1 MGHRA and CDR2 YSYEKL. V was shortened by 4 bases and J by 3 bases, with 18 bases between the two germline ends. The CDR3 protein is CASSPYRAVSDTEAFF. For the CDR3, the DNA is TGCGCCAGCAGCCCGTACAGGGCAGTATCCGACACTGAAGCTTTCTTT.

The chain is built from TRBV5-6 and TRBJ1-2; 7 bases align to TRBD1. The germline V gene has CDR1 SGHDT and CDR2 YYEEEE. The CDR3 sequence is 16 residues long. V gave up 0 bases and J gave up 2 bases; unmatched junction bases: 7. The CDR3: CASSLGLQGGNYGYTF. Written as DNA, the CDR3 is TGTGCCAGCAGCTTGGGGCTGCAGGGGGGCAACTATGGCTACACCTTC.

This chain joins TRBV30 and TRBJ1-1; tentatively, D is TRBD1 (6 bases). Germline V gives CDR1 GTSNPN, CDR2 SVGIG (reference sequence). CDR3 length equals 12 residues. V was cut by 2 bases and J by 8 bases, with 12 bases left in between. CDR3 bases: TGTGCCTGGAGTTTACTTCAGGGGGAAGCTTTCTTT. Encoded protein: CAWSLLQGEAFF.

The V call is TRBV7-2, the J call TRBJ2-3; 8 nucleotides match TRBD2. V was pared by 5 bases and J by 6 bases, with 13 bases of the junction left unmatched. CDR1 and CDR2 from the germline V gene are SGHTA and FQGNSA. The CDR3 sequence is 16 residues long. CDR3 protein: CASSPRTSSPADTQYF. Written as DNA, the CDR3 is TGTGCCAGCAGCCCTAGGACTAGCTCCCCGGCTGATACGCAGTATTTT.

This sequence joins TRBV7-8 and TRBJ2-2; weak D call: TRBD2 (6 bases). Germline CDR1 is SGHVS and CDR2 is FQNEAQ. The CDR3 contains 17 residues. Trimming left V 0 bases short and J 0 bases short, with 11 bases between. CDR3 amino acids: CASSLAGTVANTGELFF. DNA of the CDR3: TGTGCCAGCAGCTTAGCGGGGACTGTCGCGAACACCGGGGAGCTGTTTTTT.

J is TRBJ1-2 and V is TRBV29-1; D possibly corresponds to TRBD1 (6 bases). V lost 5 bases to trimming and J lost 2 bases, with 12 bases between them. CDR3 size: 13 residues. CDR1 is SQVTM and CDR2 is ANQGSEA in the germline V gene. CDR3 nucleotide sequence: TGCAGCGTTCGAACAGGGATAAACTATGGCTACACCTTC. Amino acids: CSVRTGINYGYTF.

The chain has TRBV3-1 (or the pseudogene TRBV3-2) and TRBJ2-3, with 11 bases identical to TRBD2. Germline V gives CDR1 LGHDT, CDR2 YNNKEL (reference sequence). Trimming cost V 3 bases and J 6 bases; bases outside gene matches: 8. There are 16 residues in the CDR3. CDR3 nucleotide sequence: TGTGCCAGCAGCCAGGCACTAGCGGGGGCAGGGGATACGCAGTATTTT. Its protein is CASSQALAGAGDTQYF.

This clone came up a few times. The chain recombines TRBV19 with TRBJ2-1, with 14 nucleotides matching TRBD2. J gave up 10 bases and V 7 bases, and 9 bases lay outside the gene matches. The CDR3 has 15 residues. Germline-derived CDR1 and CDR2 are LNHDA and SQIVND (reference sequence). CDR3 DNA: TGTGCCAGTACCCTGACTAGCGGGGGGGCGTGGGAGCAGTTCTTC. Protein: CASTLTSGGAWEQFF.

CDR3 loop: CASSQDGMRTDTQYF. CDR3 sequence (DNA): TGTGCCAGCAGCCAGGACGGGATGCGCACAGATACGCAGTATTTT. The V call is TRBV3-1 (or the pseudogene TRBV3-2), the J call TRBJ2-3, with D possibly TRBD2 on 5 matching bases. Germline CDR1 and CDR2: LGHDT and YNNKEL (reference sequence). V lost 3 bases to trimming and J lost 1 base, with 11 bases between them. The CDR3 has 15 amino acids.

V gene TRBV27 combines with J gene TRBJ1-5; 8 bases map to TRBD1. The CDR3 contains 14 residues. The germline V gene encodes CDR1 MNHEY and CDR2 SMNVEV (reference sequence). V was pared by 6 bases and J by 2 bases, with 3 bases of the junction left unmatched. CDR3 amino acids: CASRGTGGNQPQHF. The CDR3 DNA reads TGTGCCAGCAGGGGGACAGGCGGCAATCAGCCCCAGCATTTT.

This chain uses TRBV13 with TRBJ2-3, with 13 bases fitting TRBD2. The J segment lost 2 bases and the V segment lost 5 bases, leaving 4 bases of the junction unmatched. The V gene's germline CDR1 is PRHDT and CDR2 FYEKMQ (reference sequence). This CDR3 is 16 amino acids long. CDR3 sequence: CASSQGLAGATDTQYF. CDR3 in DNA: TGTGCCAGCAGCCAAGGACTAGCGGGGGCCACAGATACGCAGTATTTT.

The chain recombines TRBV29-1 with TRBJ2-3, with 9 bases matching TRBD1. This CDR3 comprises 13 residues. The V gene's germline CDR1 is SQVTM and CDR2 ANQGSEA. V gave up 8 bases and J gave up 3 bases; unmatched junction bases: 6. CDR3 residues: CSLRDRATDTQYF. In nucleotides, the CDR3 is TGCAGCTTGAGGGACAGGGCAACAGATACGCAGTATTTT.

The J gene is TRBJ2-2, the V gene TRBV11-2, with D unresolved. Per the germline V gene, CDR1 is SGHAT and CDR2 is FQNNGV. Trimming shortened V by 5 bases and J by 2 bases, and 15 bases separated the two germline ends. There are 16 residues in the CDR3. The CDR3 region has the DNA TGTGCCAGCAGCCCACCCGGGTTCGGAAACACCGGGGAGCTGTTTTTT. As protein: CASSPPGFGNTGELFF.

The gene calls are TRBV28 and TRBJ1-2, with D possibly matching TRBD1 (6 bases). The V gene's germline CDR1 is MDHEN and CDR2 SYDVKM. V was clipped by 6 bases and J by 4 bases, with 21 bases between them. This CDR3 has 16 amino acids. The CDR3 here is CASSTGHSGFIYGYTF. The CDR3 DNA follows: TGTGCCAGCAGCACGGGACATTCGGGCTTTATCTATGGCTACACCTTC.

The table lists this clone with a count of one. The chain has TRBV5-1 and TRBJ1-3; TRBD1 is a possible D gene (5 bases). Germline lookup yields CDR1 SGHRS and CDR2 YFSETQ. This CDR3 comprises 17 residues. V was cut by 0 bases and J by 0 bases, with 13 bases left in between. In nucleotides, the CDR3 is TGCGCCAGCAGCTTGGCAGGGAACAAAGTCTCTGGAAACACCATATATTTT. Protein product: CASSLAGNKVSGNTIYF.

V gene TRBV5-5 combines with J gene TRBJ1-2, with 8 positions matching TRBD1. J was trimmed by 2 bases and V by 2 bases; bases with no gene match: 2. The CDR3 sequence is 14 residues long. Germline CDR1 is SGHKS and CDR2 is YYEKEE (reference sequence). Here the CDR3 reads CASSLNRGNYGYTF. CDR3 nucleotides: TGTGCCAGCAGCTTAAACAGGGGGAACTATGGCTACACCTTC.

The chain recombines TRBV5-4 with TRBJ1-6; D might be TRBD1 (6 bases). The CDR3 length is 16 residues. Per the germline V gene, CDR1 is SGHNT and CDR2 is YYREEE (reference sequence). V was trimmed by 7 bases and J by 0 bases, leaving 14 bases between them. CDR3 in DNA: TGTGCCAGCTCGCGACAGGAAAGCTCCTATAATTCACCCCTCCACTTT. It encodes CASSRQESSYNSPLHF.

This clone showed up just once. The rearrangement uses TRBV2 and TRBJ2-1, with 15 bases that match TRBD2. The germline V gene encodes CDR1 SNHLY and CDR2 FYNNEI. The CDR3 covers 18 residues. V gave up 6 bases and J gave up 3 bases; unmatched junction bases: 9. CDR3 protein: CASRRGLAGGPRYNEQFF. CDR3 sequence (DNA): TGTGCCAGCAGGAGAGGACTAGCGGGGGGGCCCCGCTACAATGAGCAGTTCTTC.

The chain recombines TRBV28 with TRBJ2-7; D may be TRBD2 (6 bases). Trimming stripped 6 bases from V and 9 bases from J, with 18 bases between. The CDR3 runs 13 residues. Germline V lookup: CDR1 MDHEN, CDR2 SYDVKM. CDR3 loop: CASSLPPMEGQYF. As DNA, the CDR3 is TGTGCCAGCAGCCTACCTCCGATGGAGGGGCAGTACTTC.

The chain employs TRBV2 and TRBJ1-3; the match to TRBD1 covers 7 bases. CDR1 SNHLY and CDR2 FYNNEI come from the germline V gene. The length of the CDR3 is 18 residues. V gave up 3 bases and J gave up 0 bases; unmatched junction bases: 11. The CDR3: CASSDRDSPLSSGNTIYF. CDR3 DNA sequence: TGTGCCAGCAGTGACAGGGACAGCCCGCTTTCCTCTGGAAACACCATATATTTT.

This chain links TRBV2 with TRBJ1-1; 7 nucleotides match TRBD1. CDR1 and CDR2 (germline): SNHLY, FYNNEI. The V and J ends lost 3 bases and 3 bases, in that order; junction bases with no gene match: 4. The CDR3 extends over 14 amino acids. CDR3 sequence reads: CASSDSGGHTEAFF. Here the CDR3 DNA reads TGTGCCAGCAGTGATTCAGGGGGTCACACTGAAGCTTTCTTT.

V and J are TRBV7-9 and TRBJ1-2, with a tentative D call TRBD1 (5 bases). The CDR3 runs to 14 residues. V was pared by 2 bases and J by 7 bases, with 14 bases between. Germline V gene sequence: CDR1 SEHNR, CDR2 FQNEAQ (reference sequence). The CDR3 DNA is TGTGCCAGCAGCTTACCAGGGTCGATGGTTGGCTACACCTTC. It codes for CASSLPGSMVGYTF.

The chain recombines TRBV9 with TRBJ2-5; 8 bases align to TRBD2. V dropped 4 bases and J dropped 1; count of bases not matched to a gene: 3. This CDR3 has 14 amino acids. The germline V gene encodes CDR1 SGDLS and CDR2 YYNGEE. The CDR3 spells CASSRLAGQETQYF. In nucleotides, the CDR3 is TGTGCCAGCAGCCGGCTAGCGGGCCAAGAGACCCAGTACTTC.

The rearrangement uses TRBV2 and TRBJ1-4, with TRBD1 matching over 7 bases. Germline-derived CDR1 and CDR2 are SNHLY and FYNNEI. The CDR3 is 14 amino acids. Trimming cost V 5 bases and J 8 bases; bases outside gene matches: 8. In DNA form, the CDR3 reads TGTGCCAGCAGTCCACAGGGGATTGGCGAAAAACTGTTTTTT. Encoded protein: CASSPQGIGEKLFF.

This chain connects TRBV3-1 (or the pseudogene TRBV3-2) to TRBJ1-1; D is possibly TRBD1 (6 bases). The CDR3 contains 15 residues. CDR1 and CDR2 from the germline V gene are LGHDT and YNNKEL (reference sequence). Trimming left V 0 bases short and J 5 bases short, with 13 bases between. Here the CDR3 reads CASSQDLGARTEAFF. In DNA form, the CDR3 reads TGTGCCAGCAGCCAAGATTTGGGGGCACGGACTGAAGCTTTCTTT.

The rearrangement uses TRBV13 and TRBJ2-7, with D maybe TRBD1 (5 bases). This CDR3 spans 14 amino acids. Trimming stripped 5 bases from V and 4 bases from J, with 15 bases between. The V gene's germline CDR1 is PRHDT and CDR2 FYEKMQ (reference sequence). The CDR3 loop reads CASSPPGYGYEQYF. In DNA form, the CDR3 reads TGTGCCAGCAGCCCTCCAGGGTACGGTTACGAGCAGTACTTC.

This clone was counted only a few times. The chain carries TRBV4-1 and TRBJ1-4; no clear D gene. CDR3 size: 16 residues. Germline CDR1 MGHRA, CDR2 YSYEKL. V was trimmed by 0 bases and J by 4 bases, leaving 12 bases between them. In DNA, the CDR3 is TGCGCCAGCAGCCAAGATTATCCCAGGCATAATGAAAAACTGTTTTTT. Its translation: CASSQDYPRHNEKLFF.

The rearrangement joins TRBV5-8 to TRBJ1-2; 9 bases agree with TRBD1. The V gene end was trimmed by 0 bases and the J gene end by 5 bases; junction bases not matched to a gene: 8. CDR1 is SGHTS, CDR2 YDEGEE, per germline. This CDR3 contains 16 residues. The CDR3 DNA reads TGTGCCAGCAGCTTGGGCGGGACAGGGTCGATATATGGCTACACCTTC. Residues: CASSLGGTGSIYGYTF. The full variable domain, rest sourced from reference TRBV5-8 and TRBJ1-2, is EAGVTQSPTHLIKTRGQQATLRCSPISGHTSVYWYQQALGLGLQFLLWYDEGEERNRGNFPPRFSGRQFPNYSSELNVNALELEDSALYLCASSLGGTGSIYGYTFGSGTRLTVV.

This chain links TRBV15 with TRBJ2-3; the D is unclear. V lost 4 bases and J lost 2, with 13 bases in between. This CDR3 is built from 15 residues. Germline CDR1 and CDR2: LNHNV and YYDKDF (reference sequence). The CDR3 protein is CATSKASRHTDTQYF. DNA of the CDR3: TGTGCCACCAGCAAGGCGTCCCGACACACAGATACGCAGTATTTT.

The rearrangement uses TRBV6-1 and TRBJ2-1, with a weak D call TRBD1 (5 bases). V gave up 1 base and J gave up 7 bases, with 11 bases separating them. CDR1 and CDR2 (germline): MNHNS, SASEGT. There are 14 residues in the CDR3. In DNA form, the CDR3 reads TGTGCCAGCAGTGAAGACCAGGGTAGGAATGAGCAGTTCTTC. Amino acids: CASSEDQGRNEQFF.